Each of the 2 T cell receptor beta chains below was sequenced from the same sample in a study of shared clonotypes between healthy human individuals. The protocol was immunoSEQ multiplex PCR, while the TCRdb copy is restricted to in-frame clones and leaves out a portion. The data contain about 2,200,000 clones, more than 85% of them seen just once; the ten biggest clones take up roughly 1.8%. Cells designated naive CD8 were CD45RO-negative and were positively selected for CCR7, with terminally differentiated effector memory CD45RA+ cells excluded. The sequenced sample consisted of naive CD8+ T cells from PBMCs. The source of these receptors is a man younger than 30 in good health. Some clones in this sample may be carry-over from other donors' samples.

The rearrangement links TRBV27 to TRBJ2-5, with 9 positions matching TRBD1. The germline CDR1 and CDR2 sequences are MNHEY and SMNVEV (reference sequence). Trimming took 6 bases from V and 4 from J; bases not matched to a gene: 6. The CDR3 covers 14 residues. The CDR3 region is CASRADRGGETQYF. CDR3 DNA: TGTGCCAGCAGGGCCGACAGGGGGGGAGAGACCCAGTACTTC.

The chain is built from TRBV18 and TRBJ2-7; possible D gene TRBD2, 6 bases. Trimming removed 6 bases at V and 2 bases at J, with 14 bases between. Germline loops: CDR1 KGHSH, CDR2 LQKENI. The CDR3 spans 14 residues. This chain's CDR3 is CASSPWDFPYEQYF. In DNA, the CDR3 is TGTGCCAGCTCCCCTTGGGACTTTCCCTACGAGCAGTACTTC.